Presented here are 16 T cell receptor beta chains from one specimen sequenced in a study of vaccination and CD4 T cells after COVID-19. With the Oncomine TCR Beta short-read assay, DNA from cultured CD4+ T cells was sequenced. TCRdb recomputed calls from the PCR reads with MiXCR, one row per CDR3 protein. The data hold about 24,000 distinct CDR3 sequences, with roughly 60% observed a single time. The antigens these receptors bind are not known. Noted treatment: roughly nine-day PBMC culture with coronavirus spike peptide pools or control peptides (ViraFEST assay). Source material: CD4+ T cells from blood, cultured in vitro. These receptors were taken from a human donor who had recovered from COVID-19.

This chain uses TRBV20-1 with TRBJ2-2; D may be TRBD1 (6 bases). The germline CDR1 and CDR2 sequences are DFQATT and SNEGSKA (reference sequence). The CDR3 consists of 15 residues. V was cut by 3 bases and J by 7 bases, with 18 bases left in between. The CDR3 is CSARGGQTGSGELFF. The CDR3 bases are TGCAGTGCTAGGGGCGGACAGACCGGAAGCGGGGAGCTGTTTTTT.

The chain couples TRBV10-2 to TRBJ2-2; 14 bases are a match to TRBD2. V gave up 7 bases and J gave up 4 bases; unmatched junction bases: 5. Germline V gene sequence: CDR1 WSHSY, CDR2 SAAADI. The CDR3 covers 16 residues. The CDR3 protein is CASTLTSGRVTGELFF. CDR3 coding DNA: TGCGCCAGCACTCTGACTAGCGGGAGGGTCACCGGGGAGCTGTTTTTT.

V is TRBV7-9 and J is TRBJ2-2, with TRBD2 as a possible D gene (5 bases). Germline CDR1 and CDR2: SEHNR and FQNEAQ (reference sequence). The CDR3 consists of 15 residues. V was cut by 1 base and J by 0 bases, with 6 bases left in between. This chain's CDR3 is CASSLVGANTGELFF. The DNA of the CDR3 is TGTGCCAGCAGCTTAGTCGGGGCGAACACCGGGGAGCTGTTTTTT.

This clonotype was picked up a small number of times. The V call is TRBV6-1, the J call TRBJ1-1, with D unclear. With 7 bases removed from V and 0 bases from J, the gap between germline ends came to 12 bases. CDR1 and CDR2 (germline): MNHNS, SASEGT. CDR3 length: 14 amino acids. The DNA of the CDR3 is TGTGCCAGCACCCCAGGATTAATGAACACTGAAGCTTTCTTT. It codes for CASTPGLMNTEAFF.

The genes are TRBV7-2 and TRBJ2-1, with 15 bases fitting TRBD2. The CDR3 runs 13 residues. CDR1 is SGHTA and CDR2 is FQGNSA in the germline V gene. The trim removed 5 bases at V and 15 bases at J, leaving 5 bases unmatched. The CDR3 region has the DNA TGTGCCAGCAGCCAAGGGACTAGCGGGAGGCCGTTCTTC. It translates to CASSQGTSGRPFF.

The J gene is TRBJ2-7, the V gene TRBV27; D gene unclear. Germline assignment: CDR1 MNHEY and CDR2 SMNVEV (reference sequence). The germline V and J ends were trimmed by 0 bases and 0 bases, with 9 bases remaining between them. The CDR3 runs 15 residues. The CDR3: CASSLSIQSSYEQYF. The DNA of the CDR3 is TGTGCCAGCAGTTTATCGATACAGAGCTCCTACGAGCAGTACTTC.

This chain connects TRBV20-1 to TRBJ2-2; a weak D match, TRBD1 (5 bases). Germline loops: CDR1 DFQATT, CDR2 SNEGSKA (reference sequence). This CDR3 has 12 amino acids. V was shortened by 2 bases and J by 9 bases, with 10 bases between the two germline ends. In DNA, the CDR3 is TGCAGTGCTAGACAGGGCCCGTGGGAGCTGTTTTTT. As protein: CSARQGPWELFF.

This sequence joins TRBV5-5 and TRBJ2-4; 7 bases are shared with TRBD1. The CDR3 length is 15 residues. Germline-derived CDR1 and CDR2 are SGHKS and YYEKEE (reference sequence). V trimming: 2 bases; J trimming: 2 bases; junction bases outside the gene matches: 4. The CDR3 coding sequence is TGTGCCAGCAGCTTAGTGACAGGGCCCAAAAACATTCAGTACTTC. This codes for CASSLVTGPKNIQYF.

This clonotype was seen a few times. The V and J genes are TRBV5-1 and TRBJ1-2, with D uncertain. The V and J ends lost 4 bases and 2 bases respectively, with 12 bases between them. The CDR3 loop spans 14 amino acids. Looked up from germline, CDR1 is SGHRS and CDR2 is YFSETQ. The CDR3 spells CASSLMDGNYGYTF. CDR3 nucleotide sequence: TGCGCCAGCAGCCTGATGGACGGGAACTATGGCTACACCTTC. The variable domain in full, with the rest retrieved from reference TRBV5-1 and TRBJ1-2, is KAGVTQTPRYLIKTRGQQVTLSCSPISGHRSVSWYQQTPGQGLQFLFEYFSETQRNKGNFPGRFSGRQFSNSRSEMNVSTLELGDSALYLCASSLMDGNYGYTFGSGTRLTVV.

The rearrangement uses TRBV11-2 and TRBJ1-1; 8 bases line up with TRBD1. Germline V gene sequence: CDR1 SGHAT, CDR2 FQNNGV. V shed 2 bases and J 0 bases; nucleotides not matched to a gene: 2. This CDR3 has 15 residues. In DNA, the CDR3 is TGTGCCAGCAGCTTACAGGGGGCCCTGAACACTGAAGCTTTCTTT. Its translation is CASSLQGALNTEAFF.

The chain uses TRBV6-5 and TRBJ1-3; D gene unclear. The germline V gene encodes CDR1 MNHEY and CDR2 SVGAGI. The V gene lost 0 bases and the J gene lost 1 base, with 10 bases spanning the gap. The CDR3 is made up of 16 amino acids. The CDR3 coding sequence is TGTGCCAGCAGTTACTCATCGTCGGGGTCTGGAAACACCATATATTTT. Translating gives CASSYSSSGSGNTIYF.

This chain connects TRBV7-6 to TRBJ2-5, with D possibly being TRBD2 (6 bases). This CDR3 spans 16 amino acids. From germline, CDR1 is SGHVS and CDR2 FNYEAQ. Trimming cost V 5 bases and J 2 bases, with 18 bases left between them. CDR3 nucleotide sequence: TGTGCCAGCAGCCATTCCCCGGGACTCGCTCAAGAGACCCAGTACTTC. It translates to CASSHSPGLAQETQYF.

The chain uses TRBV28 and TRBJ2-7, with 9 bases matching TRBD2. V lost 7 bases, J lost 1 base, and 14 bases stayed unmatched. There are 17 residues in the CDR3. Germline V gives CDR1 MDHEN, CDR2 SYDVKM. CDR3: CASTPRGLTSGSYEQYF. CDR3 in DNA: TGTGCCAGCACTCCCCGAGGTTTGACTAGCGGATCCTACGAGCAGTACTTC.

This clonotype occurred once. Here the CDR3 reads CASSMRASAHTNTEAFF. The CDR3 DNA sequence: TGTGCCAGTAGTATGCGAGCGTCGGCTCATACGAACACTGAAGCTTTCTTT. V gene TRBV19 combines with J gene TRBJ1-1; the D is unclear. With 3 bases removed from V and 1 base from J, the gap between germline ends came to 18 bases. This CDR3 contains 17 residues. Germline V gives CDR1 LNHDA, CDR2 SQIVND (reference sequence).

This rearrangement joins TRBV4-2 to TRBJ2-5; tentatively, D is TRBD2 (6 bases). CDR1 and CDR2 from the germline V gene are LGHNA and YNFKEQ. The V end lost 4 bases, the J end lost 4 bases, and 19 bases lay between the germline ends. This CDR3 contains 16 residues. CDR3 bases: TGTGCCAGCAGCCGGAGTGTATACGGGAGCGGAGAGACCCAGTACTTC. It is translated as CASSRSVYGSGETQYF.

The V gene is TRBV5-1, the J gene TRBJ2-7; 8 bases agree with TRBD1. The CDR3 sequence is 15 residues long. V lost 0 bases, J lost 6 bases, and 8 bases stayed unmatched. Germline V CDR1 and CDR2: SGHRS, YFSETQ. CDR3 DNA: TGCGCCAGCAGCTTGGTAACAGGGGGAGACGGCGAGCAGTACTTC. Translation: CASSLVTGGDGEQYF. Full variable domain (rest looked up from reference TRBV5-1 and TRBJ2-7): KAGVTQTPRYLIKTRGQQVTLSCSPISGHRSVSWYQQTPGQGLQFLFEYFSETQRNKGNFPGRFSGRQFSNSRSEMNVSTLELGDSALYLCASSLVTGGDGEQYFGPGTRLTVT.